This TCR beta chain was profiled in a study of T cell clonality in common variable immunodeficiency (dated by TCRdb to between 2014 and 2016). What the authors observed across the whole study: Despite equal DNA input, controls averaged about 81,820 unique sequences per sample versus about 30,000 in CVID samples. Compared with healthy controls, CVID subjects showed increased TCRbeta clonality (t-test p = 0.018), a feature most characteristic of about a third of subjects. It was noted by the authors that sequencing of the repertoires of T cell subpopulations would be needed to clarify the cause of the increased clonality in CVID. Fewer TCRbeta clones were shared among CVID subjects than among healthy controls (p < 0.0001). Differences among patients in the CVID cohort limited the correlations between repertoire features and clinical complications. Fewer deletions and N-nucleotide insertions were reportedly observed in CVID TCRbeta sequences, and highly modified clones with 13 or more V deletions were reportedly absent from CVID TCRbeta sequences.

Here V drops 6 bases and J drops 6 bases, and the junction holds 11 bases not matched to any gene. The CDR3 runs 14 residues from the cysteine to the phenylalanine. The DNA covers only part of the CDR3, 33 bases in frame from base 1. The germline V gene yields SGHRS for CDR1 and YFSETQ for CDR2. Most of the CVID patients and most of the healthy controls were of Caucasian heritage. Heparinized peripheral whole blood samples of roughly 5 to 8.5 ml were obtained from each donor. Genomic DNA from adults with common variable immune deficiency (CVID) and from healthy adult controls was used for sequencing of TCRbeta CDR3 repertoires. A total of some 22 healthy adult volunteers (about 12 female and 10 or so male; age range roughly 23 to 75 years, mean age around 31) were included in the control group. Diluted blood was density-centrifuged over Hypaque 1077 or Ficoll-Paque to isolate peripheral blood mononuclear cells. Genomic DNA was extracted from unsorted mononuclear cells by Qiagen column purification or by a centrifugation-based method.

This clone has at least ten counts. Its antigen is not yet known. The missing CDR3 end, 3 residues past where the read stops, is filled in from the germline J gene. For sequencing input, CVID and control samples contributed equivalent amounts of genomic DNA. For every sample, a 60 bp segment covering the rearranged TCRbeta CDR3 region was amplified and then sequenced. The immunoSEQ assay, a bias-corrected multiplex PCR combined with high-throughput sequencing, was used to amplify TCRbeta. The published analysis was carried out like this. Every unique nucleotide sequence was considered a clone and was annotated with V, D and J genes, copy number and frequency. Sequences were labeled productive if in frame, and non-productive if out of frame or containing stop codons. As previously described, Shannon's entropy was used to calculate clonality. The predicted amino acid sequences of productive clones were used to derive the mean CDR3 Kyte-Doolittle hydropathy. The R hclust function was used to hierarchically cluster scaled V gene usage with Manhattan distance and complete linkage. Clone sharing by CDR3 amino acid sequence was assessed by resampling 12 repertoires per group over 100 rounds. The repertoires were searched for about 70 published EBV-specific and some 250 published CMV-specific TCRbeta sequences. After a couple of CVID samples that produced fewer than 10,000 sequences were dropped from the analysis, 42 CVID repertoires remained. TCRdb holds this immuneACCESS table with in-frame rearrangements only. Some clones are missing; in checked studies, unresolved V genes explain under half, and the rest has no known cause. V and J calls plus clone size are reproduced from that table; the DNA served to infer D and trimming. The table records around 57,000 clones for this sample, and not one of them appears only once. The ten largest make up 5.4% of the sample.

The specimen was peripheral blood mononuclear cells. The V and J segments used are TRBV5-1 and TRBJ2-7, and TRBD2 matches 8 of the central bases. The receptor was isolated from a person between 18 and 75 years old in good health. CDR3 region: CASKLASGWTEQYF. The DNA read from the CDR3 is TGCGCCAGCAAGTTGGCTAGCGGGTGGACCGAG.